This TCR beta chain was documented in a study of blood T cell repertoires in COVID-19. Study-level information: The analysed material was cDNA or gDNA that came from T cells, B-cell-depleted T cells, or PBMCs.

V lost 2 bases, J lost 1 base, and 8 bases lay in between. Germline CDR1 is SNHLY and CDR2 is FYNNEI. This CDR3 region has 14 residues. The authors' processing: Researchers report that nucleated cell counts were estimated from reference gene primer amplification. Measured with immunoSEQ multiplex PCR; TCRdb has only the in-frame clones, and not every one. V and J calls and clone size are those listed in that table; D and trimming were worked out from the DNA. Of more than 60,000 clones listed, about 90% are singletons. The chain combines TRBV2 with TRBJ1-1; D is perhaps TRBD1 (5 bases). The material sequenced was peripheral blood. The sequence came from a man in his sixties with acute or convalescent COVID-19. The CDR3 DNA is TGTGCCAGCAGTGAAACAGGAAGGAACACTGAAGCTTTCTTT. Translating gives CASSETGRNTEAFF.